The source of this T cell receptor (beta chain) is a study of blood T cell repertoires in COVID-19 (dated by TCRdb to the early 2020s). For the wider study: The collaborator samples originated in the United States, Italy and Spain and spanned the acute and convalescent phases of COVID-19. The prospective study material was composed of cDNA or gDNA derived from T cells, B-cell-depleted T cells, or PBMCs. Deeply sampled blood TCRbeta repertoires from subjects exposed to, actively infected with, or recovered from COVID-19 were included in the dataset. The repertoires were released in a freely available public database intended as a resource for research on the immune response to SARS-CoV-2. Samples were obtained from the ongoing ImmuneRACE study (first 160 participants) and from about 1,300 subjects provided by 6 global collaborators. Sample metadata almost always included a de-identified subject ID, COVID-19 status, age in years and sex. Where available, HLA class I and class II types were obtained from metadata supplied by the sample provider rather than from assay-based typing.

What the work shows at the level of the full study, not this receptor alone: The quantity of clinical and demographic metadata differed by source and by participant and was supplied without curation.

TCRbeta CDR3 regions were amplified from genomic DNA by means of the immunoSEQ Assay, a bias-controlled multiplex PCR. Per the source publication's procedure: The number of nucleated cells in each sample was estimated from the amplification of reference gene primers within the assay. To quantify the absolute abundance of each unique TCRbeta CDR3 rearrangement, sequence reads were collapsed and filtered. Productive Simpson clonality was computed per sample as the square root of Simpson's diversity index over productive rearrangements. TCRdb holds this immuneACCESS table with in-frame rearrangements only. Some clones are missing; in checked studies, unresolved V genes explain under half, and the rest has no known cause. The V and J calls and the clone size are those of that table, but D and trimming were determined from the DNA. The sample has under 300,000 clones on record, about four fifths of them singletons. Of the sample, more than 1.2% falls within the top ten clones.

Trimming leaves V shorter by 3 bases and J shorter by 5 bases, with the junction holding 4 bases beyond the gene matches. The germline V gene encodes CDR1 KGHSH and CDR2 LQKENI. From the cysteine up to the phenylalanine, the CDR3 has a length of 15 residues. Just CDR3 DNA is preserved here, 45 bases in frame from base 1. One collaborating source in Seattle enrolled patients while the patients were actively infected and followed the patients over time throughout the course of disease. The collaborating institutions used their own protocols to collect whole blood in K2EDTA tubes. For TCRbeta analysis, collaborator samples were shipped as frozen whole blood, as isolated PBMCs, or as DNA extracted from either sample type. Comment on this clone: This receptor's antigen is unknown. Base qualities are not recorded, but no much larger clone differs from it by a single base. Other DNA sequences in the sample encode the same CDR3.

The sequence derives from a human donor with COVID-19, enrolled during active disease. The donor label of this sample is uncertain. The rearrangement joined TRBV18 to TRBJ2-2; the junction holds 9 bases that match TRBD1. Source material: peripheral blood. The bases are TGTGCCAGCTCACCGGGACAGGGAAATACCGGGGAGCTGTTTTTT. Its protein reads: CASSPGQGNTGELFF. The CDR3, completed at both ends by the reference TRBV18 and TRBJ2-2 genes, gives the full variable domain NAGVMQNPRHLVRRRGQEARLRCSPMKGHSHVYWYRQLPEEGLKFMVYLQKENIIDESGMPKERFSAEFPKEGPSILRIQQVVRGDSAAYFCASSPGQGNTGELFFGEGSRLTVL.